The 17 T cell receptor beta chains given below trace back to one sample, sequenced in a study of blood T cell repertoires in COVID-19. TCRdb's copy holds only in-frame clones and misses some; the assay was immunoSEQ multiplex PCR. The sample includes more than 150,000 clones, approximately 86% of them seen just once. The sample was peripheral blood. The source of these receptors is an older woman with acute or convalescent COVID-19.

CDR3 in amino acids: CASSLDISLNEQYF. As DNA, the CDR3 is TGTGCCAGCAGCTTAGATATTTCACTAAACGAGCAGTACTTC. The chain combines TRBV11-2 with TRBJ2-7, with unresolved D. The germline gives CDR1 SGHAT, CDR2 FQNNGV. V dropped 0 bases and J dropped 5 bases, with 11 bases sitting between them. The CDR3 covers 14 residues.

This clone was counted between two and nine times. V and J are TRBV18 and TRBJ2-7; weak D call: TRBD1 (5 bases). V lost 1 base to trimming and J lost 4 bases, with 17 bases between them. Germline CDR1 reads KGHSH; CDR2 reads LQKENI. This CDR3 has 16 residues. CDR3 sequence reads: CASSPLSTLGAYEQYV. In DNA, the CDR3 is TGTGCCAGCTCACCACTCTCCACCCTTGGGGCTTACGAGCAGTACGTC.

J is TRBJ2-1 and V is TRBV20-1; 7 bases map to TRBD1. This CDR3 is 15 amino acids long. Germline V lookup: CDR1 DFQATT, CDR2 SNEGSKA (reference sequence). After removal of 3 bases from V and 5 bases from J, the junction contained 10 bases not matched to a gene. The CDR3 bases are TGCAGTGCTAGTGACCCTGGGCAGGGGGACAATGAGCAGTTCTTC. Residues: CSASDPGQGDNEQFF.

The chain combines TRBV25-1 with TRBJ1-2; D is possibly TRBD1 (5 bases). The V and J ends lost 8 bases and 1 base respectively, with 5 bases between them. In germline, CDR1 is MGHDK, CDR2 SYGVNS. The CDR3 is 11 amino acids. The CDR3: CASQGNYGYTF. The CDR3 DNA reads as TGTGCCAGCCAGGGTAACTATGGCTACACCTTC.

The chain carries TRBV12-2 and TRBJ1-1; TRBD1, the D gene given by the table, was not confirmed from the DNA. TRBV12-2 is described as a pseudogene. This CDR3 has 14 amino acids. The CDR3 is CASRYRGMNTEAFF. As DNA, the CDR3 is TGTGCAAGTCGCTACAGGGGAATGAACACTGAAGCTTTCTTT.

The V gene is TRBV6-6, the J gene TRBJ1-5; D call uncertain. CDR1 is MNHNY and CDR2 is SVGAGI in the germline V gene (reference sequence). The CDR3 is 15 amino acids. V was shortened by 2 bases and J by 4 bases, with 12 bases between the two germline ends. CDR3 nucleotide sequence: TGTGCCAGCAGTTACGTGGCGGCGGAAAATCAGCCCCAGCATTTT. Translation: CASSYVAAENQPQHF.

The chain recombines TRBV4-2 with TRBJ2-5, with D perhaps matching TRBD2 (5 bases). Germline V gene data show CDR1 as LGHNA and CDR2 as YNFKEQ. CDR3 length: 14 amino acids. The V and J ends lost 4 bases and 5 bases respectively, with 14 bases between them. The CDR3 loop reads CASSRPRGGETQYF. Here the CDR3 DNA reads TGTGCCAGCAGCCGACCTCGGGGTGGGGAGACCCAGTACTTC.

The rearrangement uses TRBV4-1 and TRBJ2-1; no reliable D call. V gave up 4 bases and J gave up 9 bases, with 13 bases separating them. The CDR3 is 13 residues long. Germline loops: CDR1 MGHRA, CDR2 YSYEKL. Written as DNA, the CDR3 is TGCGCCAGCAGCCGGTACCGATCCGGTGAGCAGTTCTTC. Translating it yields CASSRYRSGEQFF.

The chain uses TRBV6-1 and TRBJ2-1, with 8 positions matching TRBD1. The germline V gene has CDR1 MNHNS and CDR2 SASEGT. V gave up 3 bases and J gave up 4 bases; unmatched junction bases: 8. The CDR3 consists of 16 residues. The chain's CDR3 is CASSDQGALGYNEQFF. The DNA of the CDR3 is TGTGCCAGCAGTGATCAGGGGGCCCTGGGTTACAATGAGCAGTTCTTC.

The chain joins TRBV10-3 to TRBJ1-2; D remains ambiguous. CDR1 and CDR2 (germline): ENHRY, SYGVKD. V shed 8 bases and J shed 2 bases, with 15 bases lying between them. This CDR3 contains 14 residues. CDR3 region: CAILREEANYGYTF. The CDR3 DNA is TGTGCCATCCTCCGAGAGGAGGCCAACTATGGCTACACCTTC.

This chain links TRBV18 with TRBJ1-5, with TRBD1 identical over 7 bases. The CDR3 runs 14 residues. The junction had 3 bases not matched to a gene; V was cut back by 4 bases and J by 3 bases. The germline CDR1 and CDR2 sequences are KGHSH and LQKENI. CDR3 sequence: CASSLTGVNQPQHF. Written as DNA, the CDR3 is TGTGCCAGCTCACTTACAGGGGTCAATCAGCCCCAGCATTTT.

V usage is TRBV11-2 and J usage is TRBJ1-2; 7 bases are shared with TRBD1. Germline V gene lookup returns CDR1 SGHAT and CDR2 FQNNGV. Germline trimming cut 4 bases from V and 4 bases from J; bases unmatched to any gene: 6. The CDR3 is 14 residues long. CDR3 sequence (DNA): TGTGCCAGCAGCTCGCAGGACAGGTTCTATGGCTACACCTTC. The encoded protein is CASSSQDRFYGYTF.

This chain joins TRBV6-5 and TRBJ1-1, with D possibly being TRBD1 (6 bases). Trimming cost V 6 bases and J 5 bases, with 19 bases left between them. Looked up from germline, CDR1 is MNHEY and CDR2 is SVGAGI. There are 15 residues in the CDR3. CDR3 protein: CASRAQAGVGTEAFF. CDR3 coding DNA: TGTGCCAGCAGAGCCCAGGCAGGGGTAGGAACTGAAGCTTTCTTT.

In DNA, the CDR3 is TGTGCCAGCAGTGACGCAGGGGCTGGAAACACCATATATTTT. Protein product: CASSDAGAGNTIYF. The J gene is TRBJ1-3, the V gene TRBV2; tentative D call: TRBD1 (6 bases). The germline V and J ends were trimmed by 3 bases and 2 bases, with 8 bases remaining between them. Germline V gene sequence: CDR1 SNHLY, CDR2 FYNNEI. There are 14 residues in the CDR3.

The chain links TRBV2 to TRBJ2-2; 10 positions agree with TRBD1. CDR3 length equals 14 residues. V lost 5 bases and J lost 7; bases outside the gene matches: 4. Per germline, CDR1 SNHLY and CDR2 FYNNEI. The CDR3 sequence: CASSRQGAGGELFF. CDR3 bases: TGTGCCAGCAGTAGACAGGGGGCGGGCGGGGAGCTGTTTTTT. Full variable domain (rest looked up from reference TRBV2 and TRBJ2-2): EPEVTQTPSHQVTQMGQEVILRCVPISNHLYFYWYRQILGQKVEFLVSFYNNEISEKSEIFDDQFSVERPDGSNFTLKIRSTKLEDSAMYFCASSRQGAGGELFFGEGSRLTVL.

This chain links TRBV2 with TRBJ1-1; tentatively, D is TRBD1 (5 bases). The CDR3 runs to 14 residues. Trimming left V 8 bases short and J 5 bases short, with 18 bases between. The germline V gene encodes CDR1 SNHLY and CDR2 FYNNEI. The CDR3 sequence is CASSIARVGTEAFF. DNA of the CDR3: TGTGCCAGCTCTATTGCCAGGGTGGGTACTGAAGCTTTCTTT.

The chain is built from TRBV2 and TRBJ1-5; D uncertain. Germline V gives CDR1 SNHLY, CDR2 FYNNEI. Trimming stripped 3 bases from V and 11 bases from J, with 20 bases between. CDR3 length: 15 residues. The CDR3 DNA reads TGTGCCAGCAGTGAGTTTTTGGCGGTCCGTCGGGCCCAGCATTTT. It specifies CASSEFLAVRRAQHF.